This T cell receptor (beta chain) was recorded in a study of CD4 and CD8 cells across lung adenocarcinoma regions. Localized lung adenocarcinoma, a non-small cell lung cancer, affected the donors. Per the germline V gene, CDR1 is SGHTA and CDR2 is FQGNSA. V lost 2 bases and J lost 1, with 10 bases in between. The CDR3 length is 15 residues. TCRdb called the PCR reads again in MiXCR, with one record for every CDR3 protein. The sample carries 16,000 or so distinct CDR3 sequences, roughly half recorded once. The TCR originated in a female donor with lung adenocarcinoma. The CD4 and CD8 labels of this study may be unreliable. This chain uses TRBV7-2 with TRBJ2-3, with D unresolved. Sequencing was done on a sample of CD8+ T cells from the center of a lung tumor. This chain's CDR3 is CASSLFPYRTDTQYF. The CDR3, as DNA: TGTGCCAGCAGCTTATTCCCGTACCGCACAGATACGCAGTATTTT.